Given below is one TCR beta chain in context. The target antigen is unknown. Primers for the PCR totalled 60 Vbeta and 13 Jbeta. Repertoires were generated with immunoSEQ multiplex PCR, while TCRdb's copy carries only in-frame clones and drops some. The sample shows roughly 93,000 clones, roughly four fifths of them seen only once. From germline, CDR1 is SGHTA and CDR2 FQGNSA. This CDR3 comprises 15 residues. V shed 1 base and J shed 0 bases, with 8 bases lying between them. This sample is part of a study of cytomegalovirus exposure and HLA in healthy donors. Whole-study findings and limits: Later analysis indicated greater clonal expansion among HLA-associated TCR beta chains than among equally common other chains.

The clonotype originates from a man aged 25 to 40 in good health and CMV-seronegative. Sequenced: PBMCs. The genes are TRBV7-2 and TRBJ2-3; possible D gene TRBD2, 5 bases. CDR3 sequence: CASSLGRGSTDTQYF. CDR3 nucleotides: TGTGCCAGCAGCTTAGGGAGAGGGAGCACAGATACGCAGTATTTT.